The TCR beta chain described here comes from a study of human T cells and chemical hapten exposure. Study findings and constraints: Sensitizing with DPC caused no change in TCRs above 1 in 1000 frequency.

Unfractionated whole blood yielded total RNA. This clonotype was observed a handful of times. The antigen is not known. The V segment lost 4 bases and the J segment 0 bases; nucleotides outside the gene matches: 4. Germline CDR1 and CDR2: SNHLY and FYNNEI. CDR3 length: 15 amino acids. Within the library, unique molecular identifiers were attached to each individual cDNA molecule. One entry per CDR3 protein, called by TCRdb with MiXCR from the reads. Of about 120,000 distinct CDR3 sequences in the sample, less than 10% were seen once. The V and J genes are TRBV2 and TRBJ2-3; 7 bases are a match to TRBD1. The clonotype was recovered from a human donor in good health. Some clones in this sample may be carry-over from other donors' samples. What was sequenced was whole blood. This chain's CDR3 is CASSGLQGSTDTQYF. Written as DNA, the CDR3 is TGTGCCAGCAGTGGCTTACAGGGGAGCACAGATACGCAGTATTTT.